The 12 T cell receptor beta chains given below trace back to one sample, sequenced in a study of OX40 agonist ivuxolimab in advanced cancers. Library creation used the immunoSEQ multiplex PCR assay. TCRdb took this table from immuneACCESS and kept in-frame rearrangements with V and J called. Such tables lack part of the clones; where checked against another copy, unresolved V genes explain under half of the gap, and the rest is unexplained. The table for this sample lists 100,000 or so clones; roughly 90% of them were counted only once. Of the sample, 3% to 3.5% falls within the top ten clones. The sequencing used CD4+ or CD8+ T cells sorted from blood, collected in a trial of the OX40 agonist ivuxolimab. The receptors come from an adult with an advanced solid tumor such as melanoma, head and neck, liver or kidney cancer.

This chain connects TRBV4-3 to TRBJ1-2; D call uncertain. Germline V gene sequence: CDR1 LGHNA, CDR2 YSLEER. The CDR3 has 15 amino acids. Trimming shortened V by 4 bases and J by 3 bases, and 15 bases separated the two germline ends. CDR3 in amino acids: CASSPWAGKDYGYTF. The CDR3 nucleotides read TGCGCCAGCAGCCCCTGGGCGGGGAAGGACTATGGCTACACCTTC.

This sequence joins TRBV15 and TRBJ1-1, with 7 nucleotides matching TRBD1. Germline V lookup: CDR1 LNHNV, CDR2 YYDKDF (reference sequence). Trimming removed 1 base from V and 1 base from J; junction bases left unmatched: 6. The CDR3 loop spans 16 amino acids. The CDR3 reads CATSRAGGQRNTEAFF. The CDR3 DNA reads TGTGCCACCAGCAGAGCGGGGGGACAGCGGAACACTGAAGCTTTCTTT.

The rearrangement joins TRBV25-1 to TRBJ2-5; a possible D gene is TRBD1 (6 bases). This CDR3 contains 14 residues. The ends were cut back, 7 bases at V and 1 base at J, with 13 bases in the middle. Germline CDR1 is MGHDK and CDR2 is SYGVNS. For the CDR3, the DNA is TGTGCCAGCACTCTCCCGGACAGCCAAGAGACCCAGTACTTC. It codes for CASTLPDSQETQYF.

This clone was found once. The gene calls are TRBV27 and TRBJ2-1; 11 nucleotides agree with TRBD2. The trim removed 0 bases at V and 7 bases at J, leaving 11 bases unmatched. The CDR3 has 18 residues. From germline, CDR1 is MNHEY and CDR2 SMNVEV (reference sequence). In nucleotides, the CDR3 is TGTGCCAGCAGTTTATCGATCGGGGGACTAGCGGAGAGAAATGAGCAGTTCTTC. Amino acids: CASSLSIGGLAERNEQFF.

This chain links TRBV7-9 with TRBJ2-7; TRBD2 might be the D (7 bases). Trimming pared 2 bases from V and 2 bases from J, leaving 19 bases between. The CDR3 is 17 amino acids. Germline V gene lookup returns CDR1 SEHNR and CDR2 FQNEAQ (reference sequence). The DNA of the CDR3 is TGTGCCAGCAGCTTAAAGGAGTCGGGGGGCAGAGCCTACGAGCAGTACTTC. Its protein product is CASSLKESGGRAYEQYF.

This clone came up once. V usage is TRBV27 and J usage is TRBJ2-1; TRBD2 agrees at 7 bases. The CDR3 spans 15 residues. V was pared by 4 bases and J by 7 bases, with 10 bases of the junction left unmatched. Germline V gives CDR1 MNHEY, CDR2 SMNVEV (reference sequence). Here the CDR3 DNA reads TGTGCCAGCAGTTGGACGGGGAGGGCCAGGAATGAGCAGTTCTTC. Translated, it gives CASSWTGRARNEQFF.

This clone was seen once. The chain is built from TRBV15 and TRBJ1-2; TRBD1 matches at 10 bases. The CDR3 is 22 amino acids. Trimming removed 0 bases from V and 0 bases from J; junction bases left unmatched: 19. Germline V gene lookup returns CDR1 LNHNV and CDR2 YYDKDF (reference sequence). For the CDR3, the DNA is TGTGCCACCAGCAGAGATCGAAGCCCCCCGGGACAGGGGCCTCAAGCTAACTATGGCTACACCTTC. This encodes CATSRDRSPPGQGPQANYGYTF.

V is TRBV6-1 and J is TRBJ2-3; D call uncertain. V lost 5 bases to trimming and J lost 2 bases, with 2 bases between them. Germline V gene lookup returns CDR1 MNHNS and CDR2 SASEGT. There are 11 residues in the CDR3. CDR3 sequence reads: CASSPTDTQYF. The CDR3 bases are TGTGCCAGCAGTCCCACAGATACGCAGTATTTT.

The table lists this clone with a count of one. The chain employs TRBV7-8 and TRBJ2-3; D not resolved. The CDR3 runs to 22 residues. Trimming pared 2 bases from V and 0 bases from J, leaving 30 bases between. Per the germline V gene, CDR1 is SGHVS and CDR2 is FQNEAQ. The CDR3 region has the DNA TGTGCCAGCAGCTTATTTCGTCTCACGCTGGAAAACTCTAGAGCTAGCACAGATACGCAGTATTTT. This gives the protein CASSLFRLTLENSRASTDTQYF.

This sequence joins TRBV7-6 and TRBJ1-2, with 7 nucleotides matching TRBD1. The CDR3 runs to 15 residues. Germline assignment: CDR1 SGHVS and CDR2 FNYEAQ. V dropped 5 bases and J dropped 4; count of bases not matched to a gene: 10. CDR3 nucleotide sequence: TGTGCCAGCAGCCCTTACCAGGGGGGCAGCTATGGCTACACCTTC. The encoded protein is CASSPYQGGSYGYTF. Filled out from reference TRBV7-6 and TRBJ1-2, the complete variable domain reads GAGVSQSPRYKVTKRGQDVALRCDPISGHVSLYWYRQALGQGPEFLTYFNYEAQQDKSGLPNDRFSAERPEGSISTLTIQRTEQRDSAMYRCASSPYQGGSYGYTFGSGTRLTVV.

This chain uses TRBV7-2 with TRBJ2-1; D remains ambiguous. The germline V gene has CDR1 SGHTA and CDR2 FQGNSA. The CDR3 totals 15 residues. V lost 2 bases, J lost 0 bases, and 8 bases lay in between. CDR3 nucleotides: TGTGCCAGCAGCTTAATTTTTAGCTCCTACAATGAGCAGTTCTTC. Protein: CASSLIFSSYNEQFF.

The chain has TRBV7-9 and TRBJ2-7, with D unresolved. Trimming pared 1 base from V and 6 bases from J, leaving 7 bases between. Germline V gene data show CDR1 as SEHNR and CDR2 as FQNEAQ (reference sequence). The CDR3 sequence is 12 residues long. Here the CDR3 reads CASSLVRAEQYF. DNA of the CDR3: TGTGCCAGCAGCTTAGTTCGGGCCGAGCAGTACTTC.